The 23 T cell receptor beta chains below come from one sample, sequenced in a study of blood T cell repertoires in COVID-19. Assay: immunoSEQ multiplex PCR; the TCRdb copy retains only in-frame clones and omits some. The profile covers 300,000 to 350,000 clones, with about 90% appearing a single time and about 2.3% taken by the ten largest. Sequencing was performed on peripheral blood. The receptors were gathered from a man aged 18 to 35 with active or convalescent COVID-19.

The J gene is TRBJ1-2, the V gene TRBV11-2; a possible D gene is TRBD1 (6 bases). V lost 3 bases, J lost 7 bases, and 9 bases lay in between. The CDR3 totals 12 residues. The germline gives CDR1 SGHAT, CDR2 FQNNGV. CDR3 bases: TGTGCCAGCAGCTTCTCGGACAGTGGCTACACCTTC. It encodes CASSFSDSGYTF.

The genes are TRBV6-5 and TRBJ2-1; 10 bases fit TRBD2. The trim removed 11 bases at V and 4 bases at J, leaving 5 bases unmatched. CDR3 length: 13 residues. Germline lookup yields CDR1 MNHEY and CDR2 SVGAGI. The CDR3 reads CAGGLAAYNEQFF. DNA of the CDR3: TGTGCCGGAGGACTAGCGGCATACAATGAGCAGTTCTTC.

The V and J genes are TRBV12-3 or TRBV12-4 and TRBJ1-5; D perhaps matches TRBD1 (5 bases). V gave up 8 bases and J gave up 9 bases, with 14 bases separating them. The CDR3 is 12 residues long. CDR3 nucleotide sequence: TGTGCCAGCCGATCCTGGAGGGGGCCCCAGCATTTT. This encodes CASRSWRGPQHF.

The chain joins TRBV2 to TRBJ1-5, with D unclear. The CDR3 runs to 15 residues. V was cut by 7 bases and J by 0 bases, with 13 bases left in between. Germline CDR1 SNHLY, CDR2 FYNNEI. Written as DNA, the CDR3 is TGTGCCAGCACCCTGACGGGGATTAGCAATCAGCCCCAGCATTTT. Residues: CASTLTGISNQPQHF.

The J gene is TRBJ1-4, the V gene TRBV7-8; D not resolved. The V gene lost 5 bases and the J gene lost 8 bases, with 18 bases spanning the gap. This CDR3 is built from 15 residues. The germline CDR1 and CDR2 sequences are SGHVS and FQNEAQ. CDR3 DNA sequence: TGTGCCAGCAGCCCTAGCGGGTCAGGTGGGGAAAAACTGTTTTTT. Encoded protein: CASSPSGSGGEKLFF.

CDR3 in DNA: TGTGCCAGCAGTTGGCGGGGTAGAGCGGAGACCCAGTACTTC. It encodes CASSWRGRAETQYF. V usage is TRBV27 and J usage is TRBJ2-5, with TRBD2 as a possible D gene (6 bases). Trimming cost V 4 bases and J 5 bases, with 14 bases left between them. CDR3 length equals 14 residues. Germline V lookup: CDR1 MNHEY, CDR2 SMNVEV (reference sequence).

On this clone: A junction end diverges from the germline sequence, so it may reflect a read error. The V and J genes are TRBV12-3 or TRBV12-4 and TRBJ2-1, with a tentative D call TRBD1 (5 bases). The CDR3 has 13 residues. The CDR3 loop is CASSSQVASWSIF. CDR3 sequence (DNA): TGTGCCAGCAGTTCACAGGTAGCCAGTTGGTCGATCTTC.

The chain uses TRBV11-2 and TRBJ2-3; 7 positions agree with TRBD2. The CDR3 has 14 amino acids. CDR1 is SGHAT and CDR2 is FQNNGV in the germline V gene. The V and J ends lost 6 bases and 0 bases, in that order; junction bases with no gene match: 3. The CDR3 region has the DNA TGTGCCAGCAGGGCAGCGGGGAGCACAGATACGCAGTATTTT. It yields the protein CASRAAGSTDTQYF.

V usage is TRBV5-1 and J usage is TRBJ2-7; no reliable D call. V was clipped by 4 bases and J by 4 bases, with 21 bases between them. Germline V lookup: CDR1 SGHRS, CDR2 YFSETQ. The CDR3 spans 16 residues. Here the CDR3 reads CASSRNGQSFSYEQYF. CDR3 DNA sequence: TGCGCCAGCAGCCGGAATGGGCAGTCCTTTTCTTACGAGCAGTACTTC.

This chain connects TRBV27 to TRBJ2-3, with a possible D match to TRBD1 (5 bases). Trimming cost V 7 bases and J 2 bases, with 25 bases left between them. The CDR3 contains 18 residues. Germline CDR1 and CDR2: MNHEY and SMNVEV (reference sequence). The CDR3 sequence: CASTKTWGGIGATDTQYF. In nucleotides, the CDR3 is TGTGCCAGCACTAAAACGTGGGGCGGAATAGGGGCCACAGATACGCAGTATTTT.

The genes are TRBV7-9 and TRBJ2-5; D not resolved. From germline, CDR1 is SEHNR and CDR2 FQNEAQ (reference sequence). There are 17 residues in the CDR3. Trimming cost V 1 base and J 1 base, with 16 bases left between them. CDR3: CASSLGIAGPIQETQYF. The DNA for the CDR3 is TGTGCCAGCAGCTTAGGGATCGCAGGTCCCATCCAAGAGACCCAGTACTTC. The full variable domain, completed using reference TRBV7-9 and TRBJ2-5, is DTGVSQNPRHKITKRGQNVTFRCDPISEHNRLYWYRQTLGQGPEFLTYFQNEAQLEKSRLLSDRFSAERPKGSFSTLEIQRTEQGDSAMYLCASSLGIAGPIQETQYFGPGTRLLVL.

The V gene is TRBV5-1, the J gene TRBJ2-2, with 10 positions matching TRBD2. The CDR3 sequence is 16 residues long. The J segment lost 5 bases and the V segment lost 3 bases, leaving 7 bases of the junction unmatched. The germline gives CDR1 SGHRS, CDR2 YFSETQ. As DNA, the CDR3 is TGCGCCAGCAGCTCAGTAGCGGGGGGCCCGACCGGGGAGCTGTTTTTT. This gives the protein CASSSVAGGPTGELFF.

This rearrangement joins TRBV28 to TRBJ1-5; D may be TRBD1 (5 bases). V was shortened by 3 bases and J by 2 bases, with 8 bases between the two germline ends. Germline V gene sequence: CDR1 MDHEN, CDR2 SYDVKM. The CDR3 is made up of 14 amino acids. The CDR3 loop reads CASSLGQGNQPQHF. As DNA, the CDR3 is TGTGCCAGCAGTTTGGGGCAGGGCAATCAGCCCCAGCATTTT.

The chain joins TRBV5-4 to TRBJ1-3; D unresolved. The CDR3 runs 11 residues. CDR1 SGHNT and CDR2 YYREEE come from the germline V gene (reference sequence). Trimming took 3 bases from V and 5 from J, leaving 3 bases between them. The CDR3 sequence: CASSSRNTIYF. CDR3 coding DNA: TGTGCCAGCAGCTCCAGAAACACCATATATTTT.

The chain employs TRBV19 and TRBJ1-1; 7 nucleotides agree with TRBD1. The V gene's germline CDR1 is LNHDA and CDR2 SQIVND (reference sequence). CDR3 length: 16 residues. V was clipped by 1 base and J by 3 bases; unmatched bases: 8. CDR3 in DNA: TGTGCCAGTAGTATAGGGGTGACAGGGCTGTACACTGAAGCTTTCTTT. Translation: CASSIGVTGLYTEAFF.

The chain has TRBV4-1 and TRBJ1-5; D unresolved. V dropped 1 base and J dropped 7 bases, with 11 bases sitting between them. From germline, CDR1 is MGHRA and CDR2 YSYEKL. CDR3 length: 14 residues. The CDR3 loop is CASSQVGLSQPQHF. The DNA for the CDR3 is TGCGCCAGCAGCCAAGTCGGGTTGAGCCAGCCCCAGCATTTT.

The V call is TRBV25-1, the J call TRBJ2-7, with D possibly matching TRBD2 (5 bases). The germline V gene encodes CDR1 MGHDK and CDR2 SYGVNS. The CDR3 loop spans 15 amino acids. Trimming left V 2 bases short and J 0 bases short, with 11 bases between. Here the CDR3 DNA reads TGTGCCAGCAGTGAAATCGGACTGCCCTCCTACGAGCAGTACTTC. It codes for CASSEIGLPSYEQYF.

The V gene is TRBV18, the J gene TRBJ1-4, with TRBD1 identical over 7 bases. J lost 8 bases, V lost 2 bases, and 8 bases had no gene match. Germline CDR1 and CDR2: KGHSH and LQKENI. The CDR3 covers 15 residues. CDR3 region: CASSPSRQGFEKLFF. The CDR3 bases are TGTGCCAGCTCACCATCGAGACAGGGTTTCGAAAAACTGTTTTTT.

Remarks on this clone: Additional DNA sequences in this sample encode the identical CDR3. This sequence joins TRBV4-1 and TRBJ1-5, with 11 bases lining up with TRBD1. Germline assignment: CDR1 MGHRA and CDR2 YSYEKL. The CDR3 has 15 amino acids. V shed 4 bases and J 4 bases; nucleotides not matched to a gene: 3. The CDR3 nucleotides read TGCGCCAGCAGCCTAGGGACAGGGGGAAATCAGCCCCAGCATTTT. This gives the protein CASSLGTGGNQPQHF.

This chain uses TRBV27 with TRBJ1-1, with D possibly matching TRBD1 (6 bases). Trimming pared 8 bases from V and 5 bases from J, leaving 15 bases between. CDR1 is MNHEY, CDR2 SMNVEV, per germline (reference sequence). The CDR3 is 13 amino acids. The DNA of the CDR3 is TGTGCCAGCCAATACCGCCAGGGGACTGAAGCTTTCTTT. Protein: CASQYRQGTEAFF.

CDR3 coding DNA: TGTGCCAGCAGCTTACAGGCCCGATCCTACGAGCAGTACTTC. Its translation is CASSLQARSYEQYF. The V gene is TRBV7-8, the J gene TRBJ2-7; D ambiguous. Deletions cut 2 bases from V and 1 base from J, with 9 bases between. The length of the CDR3 is 14 residues. CDR1 and CDR2 from the germline V gene are SGHVS and FQNEAQ.

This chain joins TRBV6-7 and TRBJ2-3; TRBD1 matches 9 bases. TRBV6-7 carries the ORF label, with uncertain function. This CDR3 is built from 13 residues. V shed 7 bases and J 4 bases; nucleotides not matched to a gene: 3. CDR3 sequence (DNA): TGTGCCAGCACGGGACAGGGAGCAGATACGCAGTATTTT. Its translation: CASTGQGADTQYF.

Here the CDR3 DNA reads TGCGCCAGCAGCTTTAACCCCAGCGGGAGGGCCTTTGCCGGGGAGCTGTTTTTT. It is translated as CASSFNPSGRAFAGELFF. This chain connects TRBV5-1 to TRBJ2-2; 10 bases match TRBD2. Germline CDR1 is SGHRS and CDR2 is YFSETQ. This CDR3 spans 18 amino acids. Trimming cost V 2 bases and J 6 bases; bases outside gene matches: 13. The full variable domain, rest sourced from reference TRBV5-1 and TRBJ2-2, is KAGVTQTPRYLIKTRGQQVTLSCSPISGHRSVSWYQQTPGQGLQFLFEYFSETQRNKGNFPGRFSGRQFSNSRSEMNVSTLELGDSALYLCASSFNPSGRAFAGELFFGEGSRLTVL.